This TCR beta chain was sequenced in a study of tumor and adjacent non-tumor tissue in lung cancer. Study information: Histology: about 13 adenocarcinoma, a couple of squamous cell carcinoma, 1 small cell lung cancer.

A modified ARM-PCR protocol with three rounds of nested PCR amplified TCRbeta. From the multiplex PCR reads, TCRdb called clonotypes with MiXCR, one entry per CDR3 protein. Found here are some 200,000 distinct CDR3 sequences, 60% to 85% of them singletons; the top ten hold almost 25%. For this clonotype: Its specificity is not known. It is likely a read error, because the conserved phenylalanine at the end of the CDR3 is missing.

No cell sorting was done before RNA was extracted from the tissue. Between August and November 2014, newly diagnosed, chemotherapy-naive lung cancer patients underwent thoracic surgery in China. The CDR3 runs 15 residues. Germline CDR1 reads DFQATT; CDR2 reads SNEGSKA (reference sequence). Regarding the study as a whole: In normal lung, the top 100 clones were significantly more dominant than in tumor. TCR diversity was significantly greater in tumor than normal lung tissue.

The chain employs TRBV20-1 and TRBJ1-5; 8 nucleotides line up with TRBD1. Specimen: lung tumor tissue. The TCR sequence derives from a man aged 55 to 70 with non-small cell lung cancer. CDR3 region: CRVRDGTGASLPQHY. The CDR3 DNA reads TGCAGAGTTAGAGATGGGACAGGCGCCAGTTTGCCCCAGCATTAT.